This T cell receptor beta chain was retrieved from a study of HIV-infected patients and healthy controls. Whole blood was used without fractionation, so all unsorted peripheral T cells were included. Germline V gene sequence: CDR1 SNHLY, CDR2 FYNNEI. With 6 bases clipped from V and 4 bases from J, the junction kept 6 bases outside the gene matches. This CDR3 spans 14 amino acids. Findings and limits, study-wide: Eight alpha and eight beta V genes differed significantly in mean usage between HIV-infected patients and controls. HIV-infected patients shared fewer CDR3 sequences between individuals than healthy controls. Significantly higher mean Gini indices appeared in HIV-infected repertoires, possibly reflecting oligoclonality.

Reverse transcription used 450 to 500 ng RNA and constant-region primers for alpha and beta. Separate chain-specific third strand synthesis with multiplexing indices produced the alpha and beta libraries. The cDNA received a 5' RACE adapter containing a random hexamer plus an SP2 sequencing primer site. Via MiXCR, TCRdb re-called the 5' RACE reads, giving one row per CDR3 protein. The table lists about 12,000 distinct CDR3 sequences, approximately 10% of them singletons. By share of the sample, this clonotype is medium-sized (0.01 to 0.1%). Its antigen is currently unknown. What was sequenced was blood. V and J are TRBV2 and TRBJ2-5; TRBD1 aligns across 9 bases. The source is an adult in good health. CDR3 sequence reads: CASRGQGARETQYF. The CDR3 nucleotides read TGTGCCAGCAGGGGACAGGGTGCAAGAGAGACCCAGTACTTC.